These 13 T cell receptor beta chains were all obtained from the same sample, sequenced in a study of cytomegalovirus exposure and HLA in healthy donors. The assay was immunoSEQ multiplex PCR, and TCRdb's table has in-frame clones only and misses some. The sample consists of 100,000 to 120,000 clones, approximately 90% of them appearing once. Specimen: PBMCs. Receptor source: a woman younger than 30 in good health and CMV-seronegative.

The chain carries TRBV7-2 and TRBJ1-3; D is unclear. The CDR3 runs 15 residues. The V gene's germline CDR1 is SGHTA and CDR2 FQGNSA. V was clipped by 2 bases and J by 0 bases, with 8 bases between them. Written as DNA, the CDR3 is TGTGCCAGCAGCTTAAGTGCGATCTCTGGAAACACCATATATTTT. Translated: CASSLSAISGNTIYF.

The chain has TRBV5-1 and TRBJ2-7, with a possible D match to TRBD1 (6 bases). Germline V gene data show CDR1 as SGHRS and CDR2 as YFSETQ. The CDR3 spans 12 residues. Trimming removed 5 bases at V and 2 bases at J, with 8 bases between. CDR3 sequence: CASRDSTYEQYF. The CDR3 DNA reads TGCGCCAGCAGGGACAGCACCTACGAGCAGTACTTC. Full variable domain (outside the CDR3, taken from reference TRBV5-1 and TRBJ2-7): KAGVTQTPRYLIKTRGQQVTLSCSPISGHRSVSWYQQTPGQGLQFLFEYFSETQRNKGNFPGRFSGRQFSNSRSEMNVSTLELGDSALYLCASRDSTYEQYFGPGTRLTVT.

The chain employs TRBV18 and TRBJ2-5; possibly TRBD1 for D (5 bases). V gave up 4 bases and J gave up 5 bases, with 11 bases separating them. In germline, CDR1 is KGHSH, CDR2 LQKENI. The CDR3 is 13 residues long. DNA for the CDR3: TGTGCCAGCTCACGGTCCTCAGGGGAGACCCAGTACTTC. Amino acid sequence: CASSRSSGETQYF.

The rearrangement joins TRBV7-8 to TRBJ1-5, with TRBD1 matching 10 bases. Germline V gene lookup returns CDR1 SGHVS and CDR2 FQNEAQ. The J segment lost 6 bases and the V segment lost 4 bases, leaving 9 bases of the junction unmatched. The CDR3 runs 16 residues. The CDR3 reads CASSSSRDRGGQPQHF. CDR3 DNA sequence: TGTGCCAGCAGCTCGTCCCGGGACAGGGGAGGTCAGCCCCAGCATTTT. The variable domain in full, with the rest retrieved from reference TRBV7-8 and TRBJ1-5, is GAGVSQSPRYKVAKRGQDVALRCDPISGHVSLFWYQQALGQGPEFLTYFQNEAQLDKSGLPSDRFFAERPEGSVSTLKIQRTQQEDSAVYLCASSSSRDRGGQPQHFGDGTRLSIL.

The chain carries TRBV30 and TRBJ2-1, with 12 bases matching TRBD2. Trimming took 4 bases from V and 2 from J; bases not matched to a gene: 15. This CDR3 has 19 residues. CDR1 and CDR2 from the germline V gene are GTSNPN and SVGIG (reference sequence). The DNA of the CDR3 is TGTGCCTGGATAGCTCCCTCAAACGGACTAGCGGGACCCTACAATGAGCAGTTCTTC. This translates into CAWIAPSNGLAGPYNEQFF.

This sequence joins TRBV30 and TRBJ2-7, with D possibly being TRBD2 (5 bases). The CDR3 totals 13 residues. Germline V gene sequence: CDR1 GTSNPN, CDR2 SVGIG (reference sequence). The V and J ends lost 2 bases and 0 bases respectively, with 8 bases between them. The CDR3 protein is CAWSPGYSYEQYF. The CDR3 DNA follows: TGTGCCTGGAGTCCGGGATACTCCTACGAGCAGTACTTC.

The J gene is TRBJ2-2, the V gene TRBV7-3; 11 bases agree with TRBD2. Germline V lookup: CDR1 SGHTA, CDR2 FQGTGA. V shed 5 bases and J 6 bases; nucleotides not matched to a gene: 8. The CDR3 has 16 residues. The CDR3 coding sequence is TGTGCCAGCAGCCCAATAGCGGGAGGGCCGTCCGGGGAGCTGTTTTTT. It translates to CASSPIAGGPSGELFF.

This clone appeared once. The rearrangement uses TRBV2 and TRBJ1-1; 7 bases map to TRBD1. Unmatched junction bases numbered 5, after V lost 5 bases and J lost 11 bases. CDR3 length: 11 amino acids. In germline, CDR1 is SNHLY, CDR2 FYNNEI. The CDR3 sequence: CASSYTGVAFF. The DNA of the CDR3 is TGTGCCAGCAGTTATACAGGGGTCGCTTTCTTT.

The chain employs TRBV27 and TRBJ1-2; D unclear. With 1 base removed from V and 0 bases from J, the gap between germline ends came to 12 bases. This CDR3 is built from 16 residues. The germline V gene has CDR1 MNHEY and CDR2 SMNVEV (reference sequence). The CDR3 protein is CASSLWAATPNYGYTF. The CDR3 DNA reads TGTGCCAGCAGTTTATGGGCCGCGACGCCTAACTATGGCTACACCTTC.

This chain uses TRBV7-2 with TRBJ1-3, with D possibly matching TRBD1 (5 bases). Germline V CDR1 and CDR2: SGHTA, FQGNSA. CDR3 length: 14 amino acids. V was cut by 4 bases and J by 2 bases, with 9 bases left in between. The CDR3 DNA is TGTGCCAGCAGCTACACAGGTGCTGGAAACACCATATATTTT. Amino acid sequence: CASSYTGAGNTIYF.

V usage is TRBV7-2 and J usage is TRBJ2-1, with D possibly matching TRBD2 (6 bases). There are 18 residues in the CDR3. V lost 4 bases, J lost 0 bases, and 19 bases lay in between. Germline-derived CDR1 and CDR2 are SGHTA and FQGNSA. The CDR3 sequence is CASSSTLLAYISYNEQFF. CDR3 nucleotides: TGTGCCAGCAGCTCGACCCTCCTAGCGTACATCTCCTACAATGAGCAGTTCTTC. The complete variable domain, with remaining parts taken from reference TRBV7-2 and TRBJ2-1, reads GAGVSQSPSNKVTEKGKDVELRCDPISGHTALYWYRQSLGQGLEFLIYFQGNSAPDKSGLPSDRFSAERTGGSVSTLTIQRTQQEDSAVYLCASSSTLLAYISYNEQFFGPGTRLTVL.

The J gene is TRBJ1-1, the V gene TRBV5-1, with a weak D call TRBD1 (5 bases). CDR3 length: 15 amino acids. The germline V gene has CDR1 SGHRS and CDR2 YFSETQ. With 1 base removed from V and 2 bases from J, the gap between germline ends came to 12 bases. CDR3 region: CASSLLQGLNTEAFF. CDR3 nucleotides: TGCGCCAGCAGCTTGTTGCAGGGCTTAAACACTGAAGCTTTCTTT.

The sample holds a few counts of this clone. Other DNA sequences in this specimen translate into the identical CDR3. The chain is built from TRBV6-4 and TRBJ2-3; no clear D gene. The CDR3 runs to 14 residues. Germline CDR1 is MRHNA and CDR2 is SNTAGT. V shed 0 bases and J shed 4 bases, with 8 bases lying between them. The chain's CDR3 is CASSDSSGADTQYF. As DNA, the CDR3 is TGTGCCAGCAGTGACTCTTCCGGAGCAGATACGCAGTATTTT.